The 11 T cell receptor beta chains below all came from one sample that was sequenced in a study of cytomegalovirus exposure and HLA in healthy donors. PCR used 60 Vbeta primers and 13 Jbeta primers. This table comes from immunoSEQ multiplex PCR, and its TCRdb copy is limited to in-frame clones, with some not included. The table records about 93,000 clones, just over 75% of them present only once. Sequenced input: PBMCs. Every receptor here comes from a man aged 25 to 40 in good health and CMV-seronegative.

The genes are TRBV7-6 and TRBJ2-7; TRBD1 matches 9 bases. This CDR3 comprises 16 residues. J lost 1 base, V lost 5 bases, and 9 bases had no gene match. The germline CDR1 and CDR2 sequences are SGHVS and FNYEAQ. CDR3 residues: CASSDPYRGRSYEQYF. In DNA, the CDR3 is TGTGCCAGCAGCGACCCCTACAGGGGGCGTTCCTACGAGCAGTACTTC.

This chain connects TRBV18 to TRBJ1-1; D might be TRBD1 (6 bases). The CDR3 is made up of 12 amino acids. V gave up 5 bases and J gave up 8 bases, with 12 bases separating them. Germline CDR1 and CDR2: KGHSH and LQKENI. The CDR3 region is CASSIRGQEAFF. Written as DNA, the CDR3 is TGTGCCAGCTCAATCCGTGGACAGGAAGCTTTCTTT.

The chain links TRBV9 to TRBJ2-2; perhaps TRBD2 as D (5 bases). Germline V gene data show CDR1 as SGDLS and CDR2 as YYNGEE. V was trimmed by 4 bases and J by 6 bases, leaving 10 bases between them. The CDR3 extends over 13 amino acids. CDR3 loop: CASSRRGAGELFF. Written as DNA, the CDR3 is TGTGCCAGCAGCCGCCGGGGTGCCGGGGAGCTGTTTTTT.

The chain combines TRBV29-1 with TRBJ2-1; TRBD1 might be the D (7 bases). Germline CDR1 is SQVTM and CDR2 is ANQGSEA. Trimming cost V 1 base and J 1 base, with 11 bases left between them. CDR3 length equals 15 residues. In nucleotides, the CDR3 is TGCAGCGTTGAAGGCGGGACAGCTTCCTACAATGAGCAGTTCTTC. This sequence encodes CSVEGGTASYNEQFF.

The chain carries TRBV5-1 and TRBJ1-6, with D perhaps matching TRBD1 (6 bases). V lost 1 base and J lost 9, with 11 bases in between. The CDR3 has 14 amino acids. Germline V gene lookup returns CDR1 SGHRS and CDR2 YFSETQ. CDR3 amino acids: CASSLTGRGSPLHF. The CDR3 DNA sequence: TGCGCCAGCAGCTTGACAGGGCGAGGTTCACCCCTCCACTTT.

The V call is TRBV23-1, the J call TRBJ2-5, with D unclear. TRBV23-1 is annotated as an ORF whose role is uncertain. This CDR3 comprises 16 residues. The V and J ends lost 2 bases and 4 bases respectively, with 17 bases between them. The CDR3 region is CASSQPPNTTIETQYF. CDR3 sequence (DNA): TGCGCCAGCAGTCAACCCCCGAACACAACCATAGAGACCCAGTACTTC.

CDR3: CSVDQGAVWANEQFF. CDR3 DNA: TGCAGCGTCGATCAGGGGGCCGTTTGGGCAAATGAGCAGTTCTTC. The chain joins TRBV29-1 to TRBJ2-1, with TRBD1 matching over 8 bases. Germline V gene sequence: CDR1 SQVTM, CDR2 ANQGSEA. J gave up 7 bases and V 6 bases, and 14 bases lay outside the gene matches. The CDR3 length is 15 residues.

The chain couples TRBV5-4 to TRBJ1-1; tentatively, D is TRBD1 (5 bases). Per the germline V gene, CDR1 is SGHNT and CDR2 is YYREEE (reference sequence). There are 15 residues in the CDR3. Trimming pared 3 bases from V and 0 bases from J, leaving 12 bases between. The CDR3 DNA reads TGTGCCAGCAGCTCACACGACAGACTGAACACTGAAGCTTTCTTT. Translated: CASSSHDRLNTEAFF.

This clone was detected once. The gene calls are TRBV4-1 and TRBJ2-3; 9 bases line up with TRBD2. J lost 5 bases, V lost 3 bases, and 12 bases had no gene match. The V gene's germline CDR1 is MGHRA and CDR2 YSYEKL. This CDR3 has 17 amino acids. The CDR3 protein is CASSHSVAGVSIDTQYF. The CDR3 DNA sequence: TGCGCCAGCAGCCACTCTGTAGCGGGAGTTTCTATAGATACGCAGTATTTT.

This chain uses TRBV6-6 with TRBJ1-5; perhaps TRBD1 as D (6 bases). Germline V gives CDR1 MNHNY, CDR2 SVGAGI (reference sequence). The CDR3 covers 15 residues. Between the trimmed V and J ends, which lost 6 bases and 7 bases, there was a span of 19 bases. DNA for the CDR3: TGTGCCAGCAGATATGAACAGGGTGGAAAGCAGCCCCAGCATTTT. It specifies CASRYEQGGKQPQHF.

The rearrangement uses TRBV19 and TRBJ2-1; 10 bases line up with TRBD1. Germline V CDR1 and CDR2: LNHDA, SQIVND (reference sequence). The CDR3 has 14 amino acids. J lost 7 bases, V lost 4 bases, and 4 bases had no gene match. The CDR3 DNA reads as TGTGCCAGTAGTACCCGGGACAGGGGTAATGAGCAGTTCTTC. Translated, it gives CASSTRDRGNEQFF.